This T cell receptor (beta chain) derives from a study of OX40 agonist ivuxolimab in advanced cancers. Across the study: The dose-escalation group included hepatocellular carcinoma, melanoma, renal cell carcinoma and head and neck cancer.

Patients were ruled out by autoimmune disease history or systemic immunosuppression. With regard to this clone: What it binds is unknown.

V lost 0 bases to trimming and J lost 0 bases, with 9 bases between them. In germline, CDR1 is SGHVS, CDR2 FNYEAQ. The CDR3 runs to 17 residues. Points from the study as a whole: At 0.1 to 3.0 mg/kg and by week 6, clonal expansion occurred in CD4+ and CD8+ blood T cells.

TCRdb's table, derived via immunoSEQ multiplex PCR, lists solely in-frame clones and lacks some. Altogether tens of thousands of clones are present, 65% to 85% being singletons, with the ten largest covering more than 20%. The sample here was CD4+ or CD8+ T cells sorted from blood, taken in a trial of the OX40 agonist ivuxolimab. This receptor was identified in an adult with an advanced solid tumor such as melanoma, head and neck, liver or kidney cancer. The rearrangement joins TRBV7-6 to TRBJ1-6, with a possible D match to TRBD1 (5 bases). CDR3 coding DNA: TGTGCCAGCAGCTTAGCCTCAGGGAACTCCTATAATTCACCCCTCCACTTT. It yields the protein CASSLASGNSYNSPLHF.